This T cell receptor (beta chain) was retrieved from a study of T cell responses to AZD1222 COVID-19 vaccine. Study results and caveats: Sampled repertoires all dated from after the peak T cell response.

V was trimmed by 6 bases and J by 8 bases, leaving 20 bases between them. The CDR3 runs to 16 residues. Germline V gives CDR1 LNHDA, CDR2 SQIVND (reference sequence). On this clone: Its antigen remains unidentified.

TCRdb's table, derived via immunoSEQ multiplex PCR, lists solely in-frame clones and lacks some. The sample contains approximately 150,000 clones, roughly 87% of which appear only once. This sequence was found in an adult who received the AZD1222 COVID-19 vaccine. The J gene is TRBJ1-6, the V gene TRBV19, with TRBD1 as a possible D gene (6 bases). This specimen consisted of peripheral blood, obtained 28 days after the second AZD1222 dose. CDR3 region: CASRPVGARMDSPLHF. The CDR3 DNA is TGTGCCAGTAGACCTGTGGGGGCGCGTATGGATTCACCCCTCCACTTT.